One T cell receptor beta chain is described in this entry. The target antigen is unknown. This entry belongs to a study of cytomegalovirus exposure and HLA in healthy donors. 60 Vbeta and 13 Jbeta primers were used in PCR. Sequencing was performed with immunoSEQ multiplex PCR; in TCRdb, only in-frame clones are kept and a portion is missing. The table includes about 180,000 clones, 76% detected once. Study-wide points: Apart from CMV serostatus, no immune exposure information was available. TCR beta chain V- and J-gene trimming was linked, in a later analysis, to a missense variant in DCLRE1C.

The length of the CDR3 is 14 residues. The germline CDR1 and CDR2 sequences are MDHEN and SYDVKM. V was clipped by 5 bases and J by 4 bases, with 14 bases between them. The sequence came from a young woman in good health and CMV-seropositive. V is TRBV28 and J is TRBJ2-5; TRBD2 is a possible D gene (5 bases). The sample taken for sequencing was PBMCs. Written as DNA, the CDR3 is TGTGCCAGCAGTCGCCTTGGCCGGGGAGAGACCCAGTACTTC. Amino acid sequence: CASSRLGRGETQYF.